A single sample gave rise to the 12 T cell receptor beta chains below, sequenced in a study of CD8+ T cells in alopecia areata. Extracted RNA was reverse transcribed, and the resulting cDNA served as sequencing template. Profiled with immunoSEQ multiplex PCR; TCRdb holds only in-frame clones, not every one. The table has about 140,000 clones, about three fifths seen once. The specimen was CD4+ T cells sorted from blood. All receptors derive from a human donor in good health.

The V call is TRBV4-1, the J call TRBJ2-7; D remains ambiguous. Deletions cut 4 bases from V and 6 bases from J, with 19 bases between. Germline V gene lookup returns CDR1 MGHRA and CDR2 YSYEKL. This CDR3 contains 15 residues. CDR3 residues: CASSRNQAEQREQYF. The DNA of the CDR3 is TGCGCCAGCAGCCGAAATCAGGCCGAACAACGCGAGCAGTACTTC.

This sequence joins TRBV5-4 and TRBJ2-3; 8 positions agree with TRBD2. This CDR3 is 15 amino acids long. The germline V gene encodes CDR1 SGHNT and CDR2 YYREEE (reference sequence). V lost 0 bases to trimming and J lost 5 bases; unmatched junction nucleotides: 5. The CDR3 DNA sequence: TGTGCCAGCAGCTTGGCCGGGAGGGCCATAGATACGCAGTATTTT. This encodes CASSLAGRAIDTQYF.

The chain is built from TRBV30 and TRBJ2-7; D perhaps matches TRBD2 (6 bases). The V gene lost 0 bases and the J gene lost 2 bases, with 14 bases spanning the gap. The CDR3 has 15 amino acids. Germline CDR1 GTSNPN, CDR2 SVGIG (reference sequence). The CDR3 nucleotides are TGTGCCTGGAGTGTACTGGCGGGGTCAACCTACGAGCAGTACTTC. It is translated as CAWSVLAGSTYEQYF.

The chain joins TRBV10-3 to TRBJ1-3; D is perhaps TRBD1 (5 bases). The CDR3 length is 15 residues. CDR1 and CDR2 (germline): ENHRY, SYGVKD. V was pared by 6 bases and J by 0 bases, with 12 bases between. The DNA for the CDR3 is TGTGCCATCAGGAACACAGGTATCTCTGGAAACACCATATATTTT. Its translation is CAIRNTGISGNTIYF.

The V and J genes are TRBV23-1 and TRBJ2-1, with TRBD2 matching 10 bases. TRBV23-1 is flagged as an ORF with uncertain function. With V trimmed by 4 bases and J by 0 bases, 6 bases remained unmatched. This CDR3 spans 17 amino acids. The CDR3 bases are TGCGCCAGCAGTCGGCAGCGGGAGGGTTTCTCCTACAATGAGCAGTTCTTC. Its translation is CASSRQREGFSYNEQFF.

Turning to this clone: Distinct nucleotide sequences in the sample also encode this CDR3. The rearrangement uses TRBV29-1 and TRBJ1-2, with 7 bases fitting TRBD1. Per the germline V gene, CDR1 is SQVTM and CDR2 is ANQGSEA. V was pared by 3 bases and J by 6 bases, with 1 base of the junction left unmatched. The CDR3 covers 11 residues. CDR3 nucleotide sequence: TGCAGCGTTGAGACAGGGAATGGCTACACCTTC. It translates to CSVETGNGYTF.

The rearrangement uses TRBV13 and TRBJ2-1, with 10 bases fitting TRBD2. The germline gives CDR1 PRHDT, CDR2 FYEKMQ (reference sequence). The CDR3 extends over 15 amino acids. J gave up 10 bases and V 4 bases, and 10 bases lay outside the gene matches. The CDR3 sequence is CASSSAAGGPGEQFF. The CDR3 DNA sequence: TGTGCCAGCAGCTCCGCAGCGGGAGGGCCTGGGGAGCAGTTCTTC.

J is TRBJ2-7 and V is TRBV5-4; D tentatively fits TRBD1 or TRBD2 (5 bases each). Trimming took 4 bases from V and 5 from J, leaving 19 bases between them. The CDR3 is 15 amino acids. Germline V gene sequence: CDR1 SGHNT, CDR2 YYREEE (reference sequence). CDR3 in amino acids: CASSREAGTVHEQYF. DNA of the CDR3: TGTGCCAGCAGCCGGGAAGCCGGGACCGTCCACGAGCAGTACTTC.

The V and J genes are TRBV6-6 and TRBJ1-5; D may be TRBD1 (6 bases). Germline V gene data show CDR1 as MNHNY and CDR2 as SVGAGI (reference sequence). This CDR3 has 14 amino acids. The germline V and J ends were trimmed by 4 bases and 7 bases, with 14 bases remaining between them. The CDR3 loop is CASSSGGAKQPQHF. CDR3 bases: TGTGCCAGCAGTTCCGGGGGCGCTAAGCAGCCCCAGCATTTT.

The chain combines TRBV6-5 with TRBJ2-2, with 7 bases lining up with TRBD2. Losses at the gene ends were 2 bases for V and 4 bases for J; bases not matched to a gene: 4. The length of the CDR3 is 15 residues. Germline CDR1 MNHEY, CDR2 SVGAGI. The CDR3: CASSYLAVRTGELFF. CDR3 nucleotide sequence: TGTGCCAGCAGTTACCTAGCGGTACGCACCGGGGAGCTGTTTTTT.

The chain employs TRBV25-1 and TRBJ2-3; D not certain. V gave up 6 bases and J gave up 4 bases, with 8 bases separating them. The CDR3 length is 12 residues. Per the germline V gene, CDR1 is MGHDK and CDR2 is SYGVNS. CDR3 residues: CASSGLSDTQYF. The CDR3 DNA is TGTGCCAGCAGCGGATTATCAGATACGCAGTATTTT.

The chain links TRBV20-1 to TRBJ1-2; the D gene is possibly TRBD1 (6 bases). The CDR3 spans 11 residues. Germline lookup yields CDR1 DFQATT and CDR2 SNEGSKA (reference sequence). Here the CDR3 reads CRAGTHYGYTF. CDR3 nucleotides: TGCAGGGCCGGGACACATTATGGCTACACCTTC.